The rows below give T cell receptor beta chains drawn from one sample of a study of Tregs in tolerant kidney transplant recipients. The data were produced by immunoSEQ multiplex PCR, yet TCRdb's version contains in-frame clones alone and is incomplete. The data show 60,000 to 65,000 clones, 98% seen once. The sequenced sample was Tregs from blood, obtained before the transplant. The receptors come from a human donor who received a combined kidney and bone marrow transplant. CDR3s include the opening cysteine and the closing phenylalanine or tryptophan. D genes are given only for firm matches. Part of the rows lack a size; the others show once, few, many or a class for expanded clones.

V gene	clone size	J gene	D gene	CDR3 DNA	CDR3 protein
TRBV29-1	NA	TRBJ1-1	NA	TGCAGCGTTGAAAAGGGCACGGGGGAAGCTTTCTTT	CSVEKGTGEAFF
TRBV11-3	NA	TRBJ2-3	TRBD2	TGTGCCAGCAGCTTAAGCGGGGGGTACGGCACAGATACGCAGTATTTT	CASSLSGGYGTDTQYF
TRBV15	NA	TRBJ1-5	NA	TGTGCCGTGCCTCAATGTTCGGAGGGCAATCAGCCCCAGCATTTT	CAVPQCSEGNQPQHF
TRBV7-2	NA	TRBJ2-5	NA	TGTGCCAGCAGCTTTTTCGGGGGTCAAGAGACCCAGTACTTC	CASSFFGGQETQYF
TRBV2	NA	TRBJ2-6	TRBD1	TGTGCCAGCAACGTACAGGGGACCTACTCTGGGGCCAACGTCCTGACTTTC	CASNVQGTYSGANVLTF
TRBV25-1	NA	TRBJ1-1	NA	TGTGCCAGCAGCCCCGCGGGGGGTGGCACTGAAGCTTTCTTT	CASSPAGGGTEAFF
TRBV5-1	NA	TRBJ2-4	NA	TGCGCCAGCAGCTTGGTAGCTGGGTCATTAAACATTCAGTACTTC	CASSLVAGSLNIQYF
TRBV7-3	NA	TRBJ2-3	TRBD2	TGTGCCAGCAGCTTACTAGCGGACATGAGCACAGATACGCAGTATTTT	CASSLLADMSTDTQYF
TRBV27	once	TRBJ2-7	TRBD1	TGTGCCAGCAGTTTTGATGTCAGGGGGCAGGAGCAGTACTTC	CASSFDVRGQEQYF
TRBV19	NA	TRBJ1-1	TRBD1	TGTGCCAGTGAGATGACAGGGGGCACTGAAGCTTTCTTT	CASEMTGGTEAFF
TRBV6-1	NA	TRBJ2-1	TRBD1	TGTGCCAGCATTCTGACAGGGGGCACCTACAATGAGCAGTTCTTC	CASILTGGTYNEQFF
TRBV9	NA	TRBJ2-7	TRBD2	TGTGCCAGCAGCGTCGACTTTCTAGCGGGAGCCTACGAGCAGTACTTC	CASSVDFLAGAYEQYF
TRBV27	NA	TRBJ2-7	NA	TGTGCCAGCAGTTTAGGGGCTAGTTCCGGGGAGCAGTACTTC	CASSLGASSGEQYF
TRBV19	NA	TRBJ1-2	NA	TGTGCCACACGAGGAAGGAGTTGGAACTATGGCTACACCTTC	CATRGRSWNYGYTF
TRBV19	NA	TRBJ1-5	NA	TGTGCCAGTAGTATCAGGGTACCCACGCCGCCCCAGCATTTT	CASSIRVPTPPQHF
TRBV4-3	NA	TRBJ2-7	TRBD1	TGCGCCAGCAGCCGAGGAGACAGGGGCGCCTACGAGCAGTACTTC	CASSRGDRGAYEQYF
TRBV10-3	NA	TRBJ1-2	NA	TGTGCCATCAGTGCAAACCGGTTAGGGGCATATGGCTACACCTTC	CAISANRLGAYGYTF
TRBV6-6	once	TRBJ1-5	NA	TGTGCCAGCAGGTCGGCGGGGATTAGCAATCAGCCCCAGCATTTT	CASRSAGISNQPQHF
TRBV9	NA	TRBJ1-2	NA	TGTGCCAGCAGCGTAGAAACAGGGAATTATGGCTACACCTTC	CASSVETGNYGYTF
TRBV28	NA	TRBJ1-6	NA	TGTGCCAGCAGCCCCCCAGGGTCCCACTCACCCCTCCACTTT	CASSPPGSHSPLHF
TRBV6-5	NA	TRBJ2-3	NA	TGTGCCTCCAGGGGGGCCACAGATACGCAGTATTTT	CASRGATDTQYF
TRBV2	NA	TRBJ2-3	TRBD2	TGTGCCAGCAGTGAAGCTACTAGCGGGACAGATACGCAGTATTTT	CASSEATSGTDTQYF
TRBV7-3	NA	TRBJ2-1	TRBD2	TGTGCCAGCAGCTTAAAGTCGGATAGCGGGAGTGGGAATGAGCAGTTCTTC	CASSLKSDSGSGNEQFF
TRBV7-8	NA	TRBJ1-2	NA	TGTGCCAGCACCGCCTCAGGGAAATCTAACTATGGCTACACCTTC	CASTASGKSNYGYTF
TRBV28	NA	TRBJ2-7	NA	TGTGCCAGCAGCGGGTTCCACGAGCAGTACTTC	CASSGFHEQYF
TRBV14	NA	TRBJ1-6	NA	TGTGCCAGCAGCCTAACCCCGGATTCACCCCTCCACTTT	CASSLTPDSPLHF
TRBV5-1	once	TRBJ2-7	TRBD1	TGCGCCAGCAGCTTTACCGGGACAGGCCTGTACGAGCAGTACTTC	CASSFTGTGLYEQYF
TRBV19	NA	TRBJ2-3	NA	TGTGCCAGTTGTCGGACTAAAACCACAGATACGCAGTATTTT	CASCRTKTTDTQYF
TRBV1	NA	TRBJ1-5	NA	TGCACCAGCAGCCAACTCGGACTGTTCCGGCCCCAGCATTTT	CTSSQLGLFRPQHF
TRBV12-2	NA	TRBJ2-5	NA	TGTGCAAGTCGCTTGACAGGGGGTAGCGAGACCCAGTACTTC	CASRLTGGSETQYF
TRBV11-2	NA	TRBJ1-5	NA	TGTGCCAGCAGCTTAAACGAGGGTATCAATCAGCCCCAGCATTTT	CASSLNEGINQPQHF
TRBV23-1	NA	TRBJ2-1	NA	TGCGCCAGCAGTCGTGAGGGAGGAGGCAATGAGCAGTTCTTC	CASSREGGGNEQFF
TRBV30	NA	TRBJ1-4	NA	TGTGCCTGGAGTGTATCTCTGACAGGACCTAATGAAAAACTGTTTTTT	CAWSVSLTGPNEKLFF
TRBV15	NA	TRBJ2-7	TRBD2	TGTGCCACCAGCAGACGTCCCCCCACGACTAGCGGGAGATACGAGCAGTACTTC	CATSRRPPTTSGRYEQYF
TRBV27	NA	TRBJ1-4	NA	TGTGCCAGCAGTTTCAGACGAGGGGGAGATGAAAAACTGTTTTTT	CASSFRRGGDEKLFF
TRBV6-5	NA	TRBJ2-2	NA	TGTGCCAGCAGCCGGGACACCAACACCGGGGAGCTGTTTTTT	CASSRDTNTGELFF
TRBV18	once	TRBJ2-3	TRBD1	TGTGCCAGCTCACCCGGCAGGGGGCTTATCGCAGATACGCAGTATTTT	CASSPGRGLIADTQYF
TRBV6-4	NA	TRBJ2-7	TRBD2	TGTGCCAGGACCCGACTGGGACTAGCGGATTCGAGGTGCGAGCAGTACTTC	CARTRLGLADSRCEQYF
TRBV27	NA	TRBJ1-6	NA	TGTGCCAGCAGTTTTGGACGTGGGGGGGCGAATTCACCCCTCCACTTT	CASSFGRGGANSPLHF
TRBV2	NA	TRBJ2-7	NA	TGTGCCAGCAGTGAATCGCGTTCCTCCTCCTACGAGCAGTACTTC	CASSESRSSSYEQYF
TRBV28	NA	TRBJ1-3	TRBD1	TGTGCCAGCAGGGGGACAGGGTTTGGAAACACCATATATTTT	CASRGTGFGNTIYF
TRBV9	NA	TRBJ2-3	NA	TGTGCCAGCAGCGTCGCCAACTGGGGCACAGACACAGATACGCAGTATTTT	CASSVANWGTDTDTQYF
TRBV5-1	NA	TRBJ1-2	NA	TGCGCCAGCAGCTTGGCCGGGTCCGGCTATGGCTACACCTTC	CASSLAGSGYGYTF
TRBV19	once	TRBJ1-5	NA	TGTGCCAGTAGTAACCCCGCAGGACATAGCAATCAGCCCCAGCATTTT	CASSNPAGHSNQPQHF
TRBV4-1	once	TRBJ2-5	NA	TGCGCCAGCAGTCGAGGAGAGACCCAGTACTTC	CASSRGETQYF
TRBV7-3	NA	TRBJ1-6	NA	TGTGCCAGCCGCCGCCAAGCGGGGGCGATCTCCTATAATTCACCCCTCCACTTT	CASRRQAGAISYNSPLHF
TRBV19	NA	TRBJ2-3	NA	TGTGCCAGTTCTTGGGGCGGGATAGTAGATACGCAGTATTTT	CASSWGGIVDTQYF
TRBV11-2	NA	TRBJ2-7	NA	TGTGCCAGCAGCTTAGGCGCGTATACCTACGAGCAGTACTTC	CASSLGAYTYEQYF